The 25 T cell receptor beta chains below all came from one sample that was sequenced in a study of blood T cell repertoires in COVID-19. Only in-frame clones appear in the TCRdb table, and some are missing; sequencing was by immunoSEQ multiplex PCR. The table has 210,000 or so clones, around nine tenths seen once. Sequenced input: peripheral blood. The source is a woman aged 40 to 50 with acute or convalescent COVID-19.

The chain joins TRBV4-1 to TRBJ2-3; D call uncertain. This CDR3 is 16 amino acids long. Per germline, CDR1 MGHRA and CDR2 YSYEKL. Deletions cut 0 bases from V and 2 bases from J, with 12 bases between. CDR3 bases: TGCGCCAGCAGCCAAGATTTGCCCCTAGTCACAGATACGCAGTATTTT. Residues: CASSQDLPLVTDTQYF.

V and J are TRBV6-5 and TRBJ2-6, with TRBD1 identical over 9 bases. CDR3 size: 15 residues. CDR1 MNHEY and CDR2 SVGAGI come from the germline V gene. The trim removed 4 bases at V and 17 bases at J, leaving 15 bases unmatched. DNA of the CDR3: TGTGCCAGCAGTTTCCTTGACAGGGGGGCACGCAGTTTGACTTTC. Amino acids: CASSFLDRGARSLTF.

This chain uses TRBV11-2 with TRBJ1-5; maybe TRBD1 (6 bases). Germline lookup yields CDR1 SGHAT and CDR2 FQNNGV. The CDR3 runs to 16 residues. The V and J ends lost 0 bases and 5 bases respectively, with 14 bases between them. The CDR3 DNA reads as TGTGCCAGCAGCTTAGATAGGGGGGGGCTAGATCAGCCCCAGCATTTT. It is translated as CASSLDRGGLDQPQHF.

This sequence joins TRBV28 and TRBJ2-2, with a possible D match to TRBD1 (6 bases). The CDR3 consists of 16 residues. Per the germline V gene, CDR1 is MDHEN and CDR2 is SYDVKM. V was pared by 2 bases and J by 4 bases, with 14 bases between. CDR3 region: CASSLVTGRGTGELFF. Written as DNA, the CDR3 is TGTGCCAGCAGTTTAGTGACAGGAAGGGGCACCGGGGAGCTGTTTTTT.

The rearrangement links TRBV6-6 to TRBJ2-7, with 12 bases that match TRBD2. Germline CDR1 reads MNHNY; CDR2 reads SVGAGI (reference sequence). The CDR3 is 16 amino acids. J gave up 0 bases and V 0 bases, and 0 bases lay outside the gene matches. The CDR3 DNA follows: TGTGCCAGCAGTTACTCGACTAGCGGGGGCTCCTACGAGCAGTACGTC. It is translated as CASSYSTSGGSYEQYV.

This clone appeared a single time. The chain combines TRBV5-1 with TRBJ1-1, with D maybe TRBD1 (5 bases). This CDR3 region has 15 residues. Trimming removed 4 bases at V and 0 bases at J, with 13 bases between. From germline, CDR1 is SGHRS and CDR2 YFSETQ. The DNA for the CDR3 is TGCGCCAGCAGCCTATACAGGACCATGAACACTGAAGCTTTCTTT. Amino acid sequence: CASSLYRTMNTEAFF. The variable domain in full, with the rest retrieved from reference TRBV5-1 and TRBJ1-1, is KAGVTQTPRYLIKTRGQQVTLSCSPISGHRSVSWYQQTPGQGLQFLFEYFSETQRNKGNFPGRFSGRQFSNSRSEMNVSTLELGDSALYLCASSLYRTMNTEAFFGQGTRLTVV.

V and J are TRBV4-1 and TRBJ1-5; 9 bases are shared with TRBD1. The germline gives CDR1 MGHRA, CDR2 YSYEKL. V was pared by 1 base and J by 3 bases, with 4 bases of the junction left unmatched. This CDR3 comprises 16 residues. The CDR3 region is CASSQGTGVSNQPQHF. The CDR3 nucleotides read TGCGCCAGCAGCCAAGGGACAGGGGTGTCCAATCAGCCCCAGCATTTT.

This clone showed up just once. This chain uses TRBV30 with TRBJ1-5; perhaps TRBD1 as D (6 bases). Germline-derived CDR1 and CDR2 are GTSNPN and SVGIG (reference sequence). This CDR3 contains 13 residues. Trimming shortened V by 4 bases and J by 2 bases, and 9 bases separated the two germline ends. The CDR3: CAWNRAGNQPQHF. The DNA for the CDR3 is TGTGCCTGGAACAGGGCGGGCAATCAGCCCCAGCATTTT.

The chain joins TRBV28 to TRBJ1-2; D not resolved. Trimming stripped 7 bases from V and 4 bases from J, with 13 bases between. Looked up from germline, CDR1 is MDHEN and CDR2 is SYDVKM. CDR3 length: 13 amino acids. The CDR3 sequence: CASTAGRSYGYTF. CDR3 nucleotides: TGTGCCAGCACCGCGGGCCGGAGCTATGGCTACACCTTC.

The chain carries TRBV6-5 and TRBJ1-6; tentative D call: TRBD1 (6 bases). Germline V lookup: CDR1 MNHEY, CDR2 SVGAGI. Trimming pared 4 bases from V and 8 bases from J, leaving 15 bases between. There are 15 residues in the CDR3. CDR3 residues: CASSSGQSLDSPLHF. CDR3 nucleotide sequence: TGTGCCAGCAGTTCGGGACAAAGTTTGGATTCACCCCTCCACTTT.

This rearrangement joins TRBV5-4 to TRBJ1-1; D is uncertain. The CDR3 runs to 16 residues. V lost 2 bases and J lost 8, with 22 bases in between. CDR1 and CDR2 from the germline V gene are SGHNT and YYREEE (reference sequence). CDR3 region: CASSFRRNTAVEEAFF. For the CDR3, the DNA is TGTGCCAGCAGCTTTCGCAGAAACACGGCTGTGGAGGAAGCTTTCTTT.

CDR3 in amino acids: CASSPGHVLGTDTQYF. CDR3 nucleotide sequence: TGCGCCAGCAGCCCTGGACACGTTTTAGGAACAGATACGCAGTATTTT. The chain recombines TRBV5-1 with TRBJ2-3; a possible D gene is TRBD1 (5 bases). The CDR3 spans 16 residues. V was clipped by 4 bases and J by 3 bases, with 18 bases between them. Germline V CDR1 and CDR2: SGHRS, YFSETQ.

CDR3 nucleotides: TGTGCCAGCAGCCGGATAAGCAGGGGGAGTAACTATGGCTACACCTTC. It yields the protein CASSRISRGSNYGYTF. V gene TRBV5-4 combines with J gene TRBJ1-2, with 7 bases lining up with TRBD1. The CDR3 has 16 residues. Trimming took 4 bases from V and 1 from J; bases not matched to a gene: 10. The germline gives CDR1 SGHNT, CDR2 YYREEE (reference sequence).

J is TRBJ2-2 and V is TRBV7-6, with a tentative D call TRBD1 (6 bases). Germline CDR1 and CDR2: SGHVS and FNYEAQ. CDR3 length: 17 residues. Trimming left V 5 bases short and J 4 bases short, with 20 bases between. The CDR3 loop reads CASSPPPGQTGTGELFF. CDR3 in DNA: TGTGCCAGCAGCCCACCCCCCGGACAGACGGGCACCGGGGAGCTGTTTTTT.

V is TRBV19 and J is TRBJ1-1, with 8 bases that match TRBD1. Looked up from germline, CDR1 is LNHDA and CDR2 is SQIVND (reference sequence). With V trimmed by 5 bases and J by 2 bases, 7 bases remained unmatched. The length of the CDR3 is 15 residues. Here the CDR3 DNA reads TGTGCCAGTAGTTTAACAGGGGGAGGAAACACTGAAGCTTTCTTT. Amino acid sequence: CASSLTGGGNTEAFF.

V and J are TRBV18 and TRBJ2-7; 8 bases map to TRBD1. Trimming at V came to 4 bases and at J to 5 bases, leaving 10 bases not matched to a gene. The CDR3 sequence is 15 residues long. Germline assignment: CDR1 KGHSH and CDR2 LQKENI. CDR3 loop: CASSLGQGAKDEQYV. CDR3 DNA sequence: TGTGCCAGCTCACTGGGTCAGGGGGCGAAAGACGAGCAGTACGTC.

The V gene is TRBV3-1 (or the pseudogene TRBV3-2), the J gene TRBJ1-1; D is ambiguous. This CDR3 contains 14 residues. V lost 4 bases and J lost 1, with 10 bases in between. Per the germline V gene, CDR1 is LGHDT and CDR2 is YNNKEL (reference sequence). The CDR3, as DNA: TGTGCCAGCAGCCGGCGGGGAGCGAACACTGAAGCTTTCTTT. As protein: CASSRRGANTEAFF.

This clone was observed a single time. The chain couples TRBV4-1 to TRBJ1-1, with a tentative D call TRBD1 (5 bases). Trimming took 0 bases from V and 5 from J, leaving 13 bases between them. The germline V gene encodes CDR1 MGHRA and CDR2 YSYEKL. The length of the CDR3 is 15 residues. The CDR3 nucleotides are TGCGCCAGCAGCCAAGAACTTCCAGGGAGGACTGAAGCTTTCTTT. As protein: CASSQELPGRTEAFF.

The chain employs TRBV10-3 and TRBJ1-4, with D possibly being TRBD1 (5 bases). CDR1 and CDR2 (germline): ENHRY, SYGVKD. This CDR3 is 15 amino acids long. V lost 0 bases and J lost 8, with 13 bases in between. This CDR3 is CAISESPQGGEKLFF. CDR3 nucleotides: TGTGCCATCAGTGAGTCTCCGCAGGGTGGAGAAAAACTGTTTTTT.

The chain employs TRBV2 and TRBJ1-1, with TRBD1 matching over 7 bases. The length of the CDR3 is 14 residues. Unmatched junction bases numbered 1, after V lost 2 bases and J lost 1 base. Germline assignment: CDR1 SNHLY and CDR2 FYNNEI. CDR3 sequence reads: CASSERQGNTEAFF. CDR3 DNA: TGTGCCAGCAGTGAACGACAGGGGAACACTGAAGCTTTCTTT.

A few counts support this clone. The J gene is TRBJ1-5, the V gene TRBV4-1; TRBD1 matches 8 bases. With 4 bases clipped from V and 5 bases from J, the junction kept 1 base outside the gene matches. The CDR3 is made up of 13 amino acids. The germline gives CDR1 MGHRA, CDR2 YSYEKL. DNA for the CDR3: TGCGCCAGCAGCCCGGACAGGGATCAGCCCCAGCATTTT. Translated, it gives CASSPDRDQPQHF.

The chain uses TRBV21-1 and TRBJ1-2; the DNA was not compared with TRBD1, the D call given in the table. TRBV21-1 is flagged as a pseudogene. CDR3 length equals 19 residues. The CDR3 DNA reads as TGTGCCAGCAGCAAAGAATTTCGTTGGCGAGGGGGCGCGTCCGTTGGCTACACCTTC. As protein: CASSKEFRWRGGASVGYTF.

V and J are TRBV27 and TRBJ1-1, with D uncertain. CDR1 MNHEY and CDR2 SMNVEV come from the germline V gene (reference sequence). V dropped 8 bases and J dropped 2 bases, with 9 bases sitting between them. This CDR3 is 12 amino acids long. The CDR3 here is CASGGFNTEAFF. The CDR3 bases are TGTGCCAGCGGAGGGTTCAACACTGAAGCTTTCTTT.

The chain combines TRBV28 with TRBJ1-2, with 8 nucleotides matching TRBD1. The CDR3 runs 13 residues. Germline V gives CDR1 MDHEN, CDR2 SYDVKM. V lost 5 bases to trimming and J lost 4 bases; unmatched junction nucleotides: 3. This CDR3 is CASSPGGSYGYTF. DNA of the CDR3: TGTGCCAGCAGTCCAGGGGGCTCCTATGGCTACACCTTC.

The chain couples TRBV5-1 to TRBJ1-6; possible D gene TRBD1, 6 bases. The CDR3 contains 15 residues. The V gene lost 0 bases and the J gene lost 7 bases, with 11 bases spanning the gap. Germline values: CDR1 SGHRS, CDR2 YFSETQ. CDR3 amino acids: CASSLEGGGNSPLHF. The CDR3 region has the DNA TGCGCCAGCAGCTTGGAGGGGGGAGGGAATTCACCCCTCCACTTT.